A selection of T cell receptor beta chains follows, all from one sample in a study of CD8 T cells in Susac syndrome. TCRdb reprocessed the immunoSEQ multiplex PCR reads via MiXCR and lists one record per CDR3 protein. The sample contains 150,000 to 160,000 distinct CDR3 sequences, approximately 96% of which appear only once. The sequencing input was CD8+ T cells from PBMCs. The receptor set was obtained from a human donor with multiple sclerosis. CDR3s include the opening cysteine and the closing phenylalanine or tryptophan. The D gene is left open where the match is weak. Part of the rows lack a size; the others show once, few, many or a class for expanded clones.

CDR3 protein	CDR3 DNA	J gene	V gene	D gene	clone size
CASSVQGARETQYF	TGTGCCAGCAGCGTACAGGGGGCTAGAGAGACCCAGTACTTC	TRBJ2-5	TRBV9	TRBD1	-
CASSFITDRSYEQYF	TGTGCCAGCAGCTTTATTACCGACCGATCCTACGAGCAGTACTTC	TRBJ2-7	TRBV11-2	-	-
CASSVGGGPDNSPLHF	TGTGCCAGCAGCGTAGGAGGGGGACCCGATAATTCACCCCTCCACTTT	TRBJ1-6	TRBV9	-	-
CASSPGNTQYF	TGTGCCAGCAGCCCCGGAAATACGCAGTATTTT	TRBJ2-3	TRBV9	-	-
CASTFPLQGGERDTQYF	TGTGCCAGCACCTTCCCCCTACAGGGTGGTGAGAGGGATACGCAGTATTTT	TRBJ2-3	TRBV12-3/TRBV12-4	-	-
CASSQDRDRGKGYGYTF	TGTGCCAGCAGCCAAGACCGGGACAGGGGGAAAGGCTATGGCTACACCTTC	TRBJ1-2	TRBV4-2	TRBD1	-
CASSPQGGEQFF	TGTGCCAGCAGTCCACAGGGAGGTGAGCAGTTCTTC	TRBJ2-1	TRBV27	-	-
CASSSGSGNQPQHF	TGTGCCAGCAGCTCAGGATCTGGCAATCAGCCCCAGCATTTT	TRBJ1-5	TRBV7-8	-	-
CAWSHAAGAYEQYF	TGTGCCTGGAGTCACGCGGCAGGGGCTTACGAGCAGTACTTC	TRBJ2-7	TRBV30	-	-
CASSYGPGGYTF	TGTGCCAGCAGTTACGGCCCCGGTGGCTACACCTTC	TRBJ1-2	TRBV6-5	-	-
CATSNDRTDTQYF	TGTGCCACCAGCAATGACAGGACAGATACGCAGTATTTT	TRBJ2-3	TRBV15	-	-
CASSIRGQGNQPQHF	TGTGCCAGTAGTATCCGAGGACAGGGCAATCAGCCCCAGCATTTT	TRBJ1-5	TRBV19	TRBD1	once
CAWSRGAQPQHF	TGTGCCTGGAGTCGAGGGGCTCAGCCCCAGCATTTT	TRBJ1-5	TRBV30	-	-
CASSLGTGYLYEQYF	TGTGCCAGCAGCTTGGGGACAGGATACCTCTACGAGCAGTACTTC	TRBJ2-7	TRBV11-1	TRBD1	-
CASSPSGMWSPLHF	TGTGCCAGCAGCCCGTCTGGAATGTGGTCACCCCTCCACTTT	TRBJ1-6	TRBV7-8	-	-
CASGPGLVPSYEQYF	TGTGCCAGCGGACCCGGTCTGGTCCCCTCCTACGAGCAGTACTTC	TRBJ2-7	TRBV12-3/TRBV12-4	-	-
CASSLWGGGGSYNEQFF	TGCGCCAGCAGCTTGTGGGGAGGCGGGGGCTCCTACAATGAGCAGTTCTTC	TRBJ2-1	TRBV5-1	TRBD2	-
CASSLEGNYNEQFF	TGTGCCAGCAGCTTAGAGGGCAACTACAATGAGCAGTTCTTC	TRBJ2-1	TRBV11-2	-	-
CASSKSDRAGGYTF	TGTGCCAGCAGCAAAAGTGACAGGGCGGGAGGCTACACCTTC	TRBJ1-2	TRBV9	TRBD1	-
CAWSGSAGANVLTF	TGTGCCTGGAGTGGGAGTGCTGGGGCCAACGTCCTGACTTTC	TRBJ2-6	TRBV30	-	-
CASNSGYNQPQHF	TGTGCCAGCAATTCAGGTTACAATCAGCCCCAGCATTTT	TRBJ1-5	TRBV7-9	-	-
CASSPRDRGYEQFF	TGTGCCAGCAGCCCACGGGACAGGGGCTATGAGCAGTTCTTC	TRBJ2-1	TRBV27	TRBD1	-
CASSPREGSEQYF	TGTGCCAGCAGCCCCAGGGAGGGTTCCGAGCAGTACTTC	TRBJ2-7	TRBV7-8	TRBD2	-
CASSQEQGILYGYTF	TGCGCCAGCAGCCAAGAACAGGGGATCCTCTATGGCTACACCTTC	TRBJ1-2	TRBV4-3	TRBD1	-
CASMGQGWVNTEAFF	TGTGCCAGCATGGGGCAGGGCTGGGTGAACACTGAAGCTTTCTTT	TRBJ1-1	TRBV2	-	-
CATSRDRGTEAFF	TGTGCCACCAGCAGAGACAGGGGCACTGAAGCTTTCTTT	TRBJ1-1	TRBV15	-	once
CASSLEGPGVAYEQYF	TGCGCCAGCAGCTTGGAGGGACCGGGGGTAGCCTACGAGCAGTACTTC	TRBJ2-7	TRBV5-1	-	-
CASSASGGALEQFF	TGTGCCAGTAGTGCTAGCGGGGGGGCCCTTGAGCAGTTCTTC	TRBJ2-1	TRBV19	TRBD2	-
CASSPVDRAYGYTF	TGTGCCAGCAGCCCAGTAGACAGGGCCTATGGCTACACCTTC	TRBJ1-2	TRBV9	TRBD1	-
CASIDGDSIPYEQYF	TGTGCCAGTATCGACGGGGACAGTATCCCCTACGAGCAGTACTTC	TRBJ2-7	TRBV12-3/TRBV12-4	TRBD1	-
CSARTGVDESYTF	TGCAGCGCCAGAACAGGTGTCGATGAAAGCTACACCTTC	TRBJ1-2	TRBV29-1	-	-
CASSLASGPQTQYF	TGTGCCAGCAGCTTAGCGTCAGGGCCTCAGACCCAGTACTTC	TRBJ2-5	TRBV7-9	-	-
CSAFDGGHYEQYF	TGCAGTGCTTTTGACGGGGGCCACTACGAGCAGTACTTC	TRBJ2-7	TRBV20-1	-	-
CASSGPTGKGNTEAFF	TGTGCCAGCAGCGGACCGACAGGGAAGGGGAACACTGAAGCTTTCTTT	TRBJ1-1	TRBV9	TRBD1	once
CAISEDRGQPQHF	TGTGCCATCAGTGAGGACAGGGGTCAGCCCCAGCATTTT	TRBJ1-5	TRBV10-3	TRBD1	-
CASSARIATNEKLFF	TGTGCCAGCAGTGCGCGAATAGCAACTAATGAAAAACTGTTTTTT	TRBJ1-4	TRBV9	-	-
CSVHRRGNTEAFF	TGCAGCGTCCATAGGAGGGGGAACACTGAAGCTTTCTTT	TRBJ1-1	TRBV29-1	-	-
CASSRQGPPYNEQFF	TGTGCCAGCAGCCGACAGGGCCCTCCCTACAATGAGCAGTTCTTC	TRBJ2-1	TRBV6-2/TRBV6-3	TRBD1	-
CASSPEQGPTDTQYF	TGTGCCAGCAGTCCCGAGCAGGGCCCCACAGATACGCAGTATTTT	TRBJ2-3	TRBV2	-	-
CASSHTTVRTYNEQFF	TGTGCCAGCAGCCACACGACAGTCCGTACCTACAATGAGCAGTTCTTC	TRBJ2-1	TRBV3-1	-	-
CSAEGLGPRGNYEQYF	TGCAGCGCCGAAGGACTAGGCCCCCGAGGCAACTACGAGCAGTACTTC	TRBJ2-7	TRBV29-1	TRBD2	-
CASSAEGRTDTQYF	TGTGCCAGCAGCGCCGAAGGACGCACAGATACGCAGTATTTT	TRBJ2-3	TRBV9	-	-
CASSIGTGGSYEQYF	TGTGCCAGTAGTATCGGAACAGGGGGCTCCTACGAGCAGTACTTC	TRBJ2-7	TRBV19	TRBD1	-
CASSGDGGYGYTF	TGTGCCAGCAGCGGAGATGGTGGCTATGGCTACACCTTC	TRBJ1-2	TRBV9	-	-
CASSLAVMGDEQYF	TGTGCCAGCAGCTTAGCGGTTATGGGGGACGAGCAGTACTTC	TRBJ2-7	TRBV7-9	-	-
CASTRDRAYEQYF	TGTGCCAGCACTCGGGACAGAGCCTACGAGCAGTACTTC	TRBJ2-7	TRBV7-9	TRBD1	-
CASSFSPGTVSGEQYF	TGTGCCAGCAGCTTCTCCCCCGGGACAGTGTCGGGAGAGCAGTACTTC	TRBJ2-7	TRBV11-2	TRBD1	-
CASSTARQGANEQYF	TGTGCCAGCAGCACTGCCAGACAGGGGGCTAACGAGCAGTACTTC	TRBJ2-7	TRBV28	TRBD1	-
CASSRVERGTSYEQYF	TGTGCCAGCAGCCGTGTTGAGAGGGGGACGTCCTACGAGCAGTACTTC	TRBJ2-7	TRBV7-2	-	-
CASSLAGYANQPQHF	TGTGCCAGCAGTTTGGCAGGGTACGCTAATCAGCCCCAGCATTTT	TRBJ1-5	TRBV12-3/TRBV12-4	-	-
CASSQESGTGELFF	TGTGCCAGCAGCCAAGAATCTGGCACCGGGGAGCTGTTTTTT	TRBJ2-2	TRBV3-1	-	-
CASSLSRVVNTEAFF	TGTGCCAGCAGTTTATCTCGGGTGGTGAACACTGAAGCTTTCTTT	TRBJ1-1	TRBV28	-	-